This entry concerns a single T cell receptor (beta chain). The sample is drawn from a study of cytomegalovirus exposure and HLA in healthy donors. The CDR3 runs to 16 residues. The J segment lost 2 bases and the V segment lost 2 bases, leaving 6 bases of the junction unmatched. Looked up from germline, CDR1 is MNHEY and CDR2 is SMNVEV (reference sequence). Researchers ran the PCR with 60 Vbeta and 13 Jbeta primers. Only in-frame clones appear in the TCRdb table, and some are missing; sequencing was by immunoSEQ multiplex PCR. The sample consists of roughly 220,000 clones, 80% to 85% of them appearing once.

The clonotype comes from a woman aged 40 to 50 in good health and CMV-seronegative. This rearrangement joins TRBV27 to TRBJ2-7, with 10 bases aligning to TRBD1. Sequences were obtained from PBMCs. CDR3 DNA sequence: TGTGCCAGCAGTTTAAGCCCCGGGACAGGGGCCTACGAGCAGTACTTC. This codes for CASSLSPGTGAYEQYF.